Below, 31 T cell receptor beta chains from the same sample are listed, as sequenced in a study of blood T cells in healthy people across ages. Using a J-beta primer mix together with a sample-barcoded 5' primer, a second PCR was run for roughly 6 to 12 cycles. TCRdb processed the 5' RACE reads anew with MiXCR; each CDR3 protein has one entry. This sample carries about 630,000 distinct CDR3 sequences, around 21% of them seen once, and the ten largest clones take 3.5% to 4%. The sequencing sample was made of blood. The source of these receptors is a man aged 65 to 85 in good health.

The J gene is TRBJ1-5, the V gene TRBV30, with D possibly matching TRBD1 (6 bases). From germline, CDR1 is GTSNPN and CDR2 SVGIG (reference sequence). The ends were cut back, 3 bases at V and 5 bases at J, with 20 bases in the middle. The CDR3 is made up of 16 amino acids. The CDR3 sequence: CAWRNLVGTLDQPQHF. The CDR3, as DNA: TGTGCCTGGAGGAACCTAGTCGGGACACTAGATCAGCCCCAGCATTTT.

This clonotype was counted between two and nine times. The gene calls are TRBV10-3 and TRBJ2-1; D gene ambiguous. V was pared by 2 bases and J by 1 base, with 9 bases between. The CDR3 has 15 residues. CDR1 and CDR2 from the germline V gene are ENHRY and SYGVKD. CDR3 in DNA: TGTGCCATCAGTGAGCCCGAGTGGTCCTACAATGAGCAGTTCTTC. This translates into CAISEPEWSYNEQFF.

This clonotype was observed a handful of times. The chain is built from TRBV12-3 or TRBV12-4 and TRBJ2-7; D unclear. The length of the CDR3 is 13 residues. Trimming removed 4 bases from V and 7 bases from J, with 14 bases in between. CDR3 in DNA: TGTGCCAGCAGTTCCTTTATGGGAAGGGAGCAGTACTTC. The encoded protein is CASSSFMGREQYF.

CDR3: CASSQVAGPNYGYTF. CDR3 nucleotide sequence: TGTGCCAGCAGCCAAGTCGCAGGGCCTAACTATGGCTACACCTTC. The chain is built from TRBV3-1 and TRBJ1-2; D might be TRBD1 (5 bases). CDR1 is LGHDT, CDR2 YNNKEL, per germline (reference sequence). This CDR3 has 15 amino acids. The germline V and J ends were trimmed by 1 base and 0 bases, with 9 bases remaining between them.

J is TRBJ2-2 and V is TRBV15; D ambiguous. The V gene's germline CDR1 is LNHNV and CDR2 YYDKDF (reference sequence). This CDR3 is 18 amino acids long. V lost 2 bases and J 5 bases, leaving 21 bases between the germline ends. The chain's CDR3 is CATSRRFSGLVGTGELFF. The CDR3 nucleotides are TGTGCCACCAGCAGAAGATTCTCAGGATTGGTGGGGACCGGGGAGCTGTTTTTT.

The table lists this clonotype with a few counts. V usage is TRBV18 and J usage is TRBJ2-6, with D hard to call. Trimming shortened V by 6 bases and J by 1 base, and 13 bases separated the two germline ends. This CDR3 is built from 16 residues. CDR1 and CDR2 from the germline V gene are KGHSH and LQKENI. CDR3 sequence (DNA): TGTGCCAGCTCCCTTACTGAGTCATCTGGGGCCAACGTCCTGACTTTC. This sequence encodes CASSLTESSGANVLTF.

The CDR3 DNA reads TGTGCCAGCAGTCAAGGGACAGGCCGCAGAGGAGAGACCCAGTACTTC. Residues: CASSQGTGRRGETQYF. The V and J genes are TRBV6-1 and TRBJ2-5, with TRBD1 matching over 8 bases. Unmatched junction bases numbered 12, after V lost 5 bases and J lost 4 bases. The CDR3 covers 16 residues. Germline V gives CDR1 MNHNS, CDR2 SASEGT.

The CDR3 sequence is CASSLRPPDTEAFF. For the CDR3, the DNA is TGCGCCAGCAGCTTGAGGCCTCCGGACACTGAAGCTTTCTTT. This sequence joins TRBV5-1 and TRBJ1-1; no firm D call. In germline, CDR1 is SGHRS, CDR2 YFSETQ. Trimming took off 1 base at V and 3 bases at J, with 10 bases between the two ends. This CDR3 has 14 residues.

This chain joins TRBV28 and TRBJ2-5; TRBD1 aligns across 8 bases. The J call may not be correct, given that the DNA end is closer to TRBJ2-7. The CDR3 length is 16 residues. CDR1 and CDR2 from the germline V gene are MDHEN and SYDVKM. CDR3 bases: TGTGCCAGCAGTTCAGCCCAGGGGGCTAAAACCTACGAGCAGTACTTC. Its translation: CASSSAQGAKTYEQYF.

This clonotype has a handful of counts. This chain uses TRBV5-1 with TRBJ2-1; D ambiguous. The CDR3 extends over 13 amino acids. The V end lost 0 bases, the J end lost 8 bases, and 9 bases lay between the germline ends. Germline CDR1 and CDR2: SGHRS and YFSETQ. CDR3 sequence (DNA): TGCGCCAGCAGCTTGGAGGTTGGGGATGAGCAGTTCTTC. Its protein product is CASSLEVGDEQFF.

This clonotype was detected ten times or more. The DNA for the CDR3 is TGTGCCATCAGTGAAGGACAAGAGACCCAGTACTTC. Amino acid sequence: CAISEGQETQYF. The chain is built from TRBV10-3 and TRBJ2-5, with unresolved D. Per germline, CDR1 ENHRY and CDR2 SYGVKD. V gave up 3 bases and J gave up 2 bases, with 4 bases separating them. The CDR3 extends over 12 amino acids.

This clonotype showed up just a few times. The chain joins TRBV7-9 to TRBJ2-5; a possible D gene is TRBD2 (6 bases). The J call may be in error: the DNA end matches TRBJ2-1 better. The CDR3 extends over 14 amino acids. Germline V gives CDR1 SEHNR, CDR2 FQNEAQ (reference sequence). CDR3 loop: CASSHPGLPWEQFF. CDR3 bases: TGTGCCAGCAGCCATCCGGGACTTCCTTGGGAGCAGTTCTTC.

This clonotype was recorded a few times. This chain links TRBV7-6 with TRBJ2-7, with TRBD2 matching 9 bases. CDR1 SGHVS and CDR2 FNYEAQ come from the germline V gene. The ends lost 0 bases at V and 3 bases at J; junction bases unmatched: 0. CDR3 length: 14 residues. The DNA of the CDR3 is TGTGCCAGCAGCTTAGCGACTAGCGGCTACGAGCAGTACTTC. Its translation is CASSLATSGYEQYF.

This clonotype was seen only a few times. This chain connects TRBV12-3 or TRBV12-4 to TRBJ1-4; 8 bases are shared with TRBD1. Unmatched junction bases numbered 8, after V lost 6 bases and J lost 8 bases. There are 14 residues in the CDR3. The CDR3 spells CASSRGQEAEKLFF. The CDR3 DNA reads TGTGCCAGCAGCCGGGGACAGGAGGCCGAAAAACTGTTTTTT.

This clonotype was detected a few times. The V call is TRBV27, the J call TRBJ2-2; 7 bases map to TRBD1. J was trimmed by 7 bases and V by 6 bases; bases with no gene match: 2. The CDR3 covers 12 residues. Per germline, CDR1 MNHEY and CDR2 SMNVEV (reference sequence). CDR3 sequence (DNA): TGTGCCAGCAGAGGACAGGACGGGGAGCTGTTTTTT. Amino acid sequence: CASRGQDGELFF.

This chain joins TRBV28 and TRBJ2-4, with TRBD2 matching over 11 bases. The length of the CDR3 is 17 residues. Germline V gene lookup returns CDR1 MDHEN and CDR2 SYDVKM. V shed 3 bases and J 0 bases; nucleotides not matched to a gene: 4. This chain's CDR3 is CASSLSSGRGAKNIQYF. The CDR3 DNA sequence: TGTGCCAGCAGTTTGAGTAGCGGGAGGGGAGCCAAAAACATTCAGTACTTC.

The sample holds a few counts of this clonotype. The rearrangement uses TRBV28 and TRBJ1-1, with D unresolved. The ends were cut back, 6 bases at V and 1 base at J, with 12 bases in the middle. The CDR3 runs 14 residues. CDR1 and CDR2 (germline): MDHEN, SYDVKM. CDR3 in DNA: TGTGCCAGCAGCCGACCGTCCGGGAACACTGAAGCTTTCTTT. It encodes CASSRPSGNTEAFF.

This clonotype was seen only a few times. V usage is TRBV6-5 and J usage is TRBJ1-4; TRBD1 might be the D (5 bases). CDR1 and CDR2 from the germline V gene are MNHEY and SVGAGI. V lost 4 bases to trimming and J lost 0 bases, with 18 bases between them. This CDR3 region has 18 residues. The CDR3 nucleotides are TGTGCCAGCAGTTGGGGGAGGGGCAGAAGATCAACTAATGAAAAACTGTTTTTT. It yields the protein CASSWGRGRRSTNEKLFF.

J is TRBJ2-7 and V is TRBV20-1, with D possibly called TRBD1 or TRBD2 (5 bases each). Trimming shortened V by 8 bases and J by 5 bases, and 25 bases separated the two germline ends. This CDR3 spans 15 amino acids. CDR1 is DFQATT and CDR2 is SNEGSKA in the germline V gene (reference sequence). The CDR3 DNA reads TGCAGTCTTCAGCGCGGTCCCAGGGACGTTAACGAGCAGTACTTC. Protein: CSLQRGPRDVNEQYF.

Notes on this clonotype: One junction end disagrees with the germline gene, perhaps due to a read error. The V gene is TRBV7-9, the J gene TRBJ2-3, with D possibly matching TRBD2 (6 bases). The CDR3 runs 15 residues. Per the germline V gene, CDR1 is SEHNR and CDR2 is FQNEAQ (reference sequence). The CDR3 DNA sequence: TGTGCCAGCAGCGTAGCGGAGACCCGCACAGATACGCAGTATTTT. Encoded protein: CASSVAETRTDTQYF.

This chain connects TRBV20-1 to TRBJ2-7, with 7 nucleotides matching TRBD2. With V trimmed by 4 bases and J by 0 bases, 6 bases remained unmatched. The CDR3 sequence is 14 residues long. Germline V gene lookup returns CDR1 DFQATT and CDR2 SNEGSKA (reference sequence). The DNA for the CDR3 is TGCAGTGCTACGGGACTACCAAGCTCCTACGAGCAGTACTTC. Amino acid sequence: CSATGLPSSYEQYF.

A few counts support this clonotype. The CDR3 reads CASSPSWGGDEQFF. The CDR3 region has the DNA TGTGCCAGCAGCCCCAGCTGGGGAGGGGATGAGCAGTTCTTC. V gene TRBV9 combines with J gene TRBJ2-1; 7 bases match TRBD2. In germline, CDR1 is SGDLS, CDR2 YYNGEE. The CDR3 extends over 14 amino acids. V dropped 4 bases and J dropped 8; count of bases not matched to a gene: 9.

This clonotype has a handful of counts. Sequence at one end of the junction differs from germline and may be a read error. The V call is TRBV27, the J call TRBJ1-1, with D uncertain. This CDR3 comprises 13 residues. The germline V gene has CDR1 MNHEY and CDR2 SMNVEV (reference sequence). The CDR3 DNA reads TGTGCCAACAGTACCACCCCGAACACTGAAGCTTTCTTT. The encoded protein is CANSTTPNTEAFF.

The genes are TRBV5-1 and TRBJ2-5; 9 nucleotides line up with TRBD2. TRBJ2-7 matches the DNA end more closely, so the J call is doubtful. The germline V gene has CDR1 SGHRS and CDR2 YFSETQ. The CDR3 sequence is 16 residues long. For the CDR3, the DNA is TGCGCCAGCAGCTTGGGTGCGGGGACTAGCTTCCACGAGCAGTACTTC. This sequence encodes CASSLGAGTSFHEQYF.

A remark on this clonotype: This clone may be a read error of a much larger clone one base away. J is TRBJ2-2 and V is TRBV29-1; TRBD1 agrees at 7 bases. Germline trimming cut 5 bases from V and 0 bases from J; bases unmatched to any gene: 3. This CDR3 has 14 residues. The V gene's germline CDR1 is SQVTM and CDR2 ANQGSEA. The CDR3, as DNA: TGCAGCGTTACCGGGACAGCGAACACCGGGGAGCTGTTTTTT. Amino acids: CSVTGTANTGELFF.

The table lists this clonotype with a few counts. V is TRBV25-1 and J is TRBJ2-7; 7 bases agree with TRBD2. The CDR3 runs 15 residues. Looked up from germline, CDR1 is MGHDK and CDR2 is SYGVNS. J lost 0 bases, V lost 8 bases, and 10 bases had no gene match. The CDR3 is CASGGPAGPSYEQYF. The CDR3, as DNA: TGTGCCAGCGGGGGTCCAGCGGGGCCCTCCTACGAGCAGTACTTC.

There are a few counts of this clonotype. This sequence joins TRBV5-5 and TRBJ2-5; 14 bases are shared with TRBD2. CDR1 SGHKS and CDR2 YYEKEE come from the germline V gene (reference sequence). Losses at the gene ends were 4 bases for V and 4 bases for J; bases not matched to a gene: 12. CDR3 length: 18 amino acids. CDR3 nucleotide sequence: TGTGCCAGCAGCCCCGGGACTAGCGGGAGTCTCACGCCAGAGACCCAGTACTTC. Translated: CASSPGTSGSLTPETQYF.

This chain joins TRBV5-1 and TRBJ2-1, with TRBD2 matching over 8 bases. Unmatched junction bases numbered 4, after V lost 0 bases and J lost 5 bases. This CDR3 has 15 amino acids. Germline V gives CDR1 SGHRS, CDR2 YFSETQ. This CDR3 is CASSLEGLENNEQFF. The CDR3, as DNA: TGCGCCAGCAGCTTGGAGGGACTAGAGAACAATGAGCAGTTCTTC.

This chain uses TRBV29-1 with TRBJ2-1, with a tentative D call TRBD1 (5 bases). Trimming cost V 1 base and J 6 bases, with 13 bases left between them. CDR3 length: 14 amino acids. Germline values: CDR1 SQVTM, CDR2 ANQGSEA. The CDR3 DNA follows: TGCAGCGTTGAAGGTCAGGGCGATTTCAATGAGCAGTTCTTC. Encoded protein: CSVEGQGDFNEQFF.

This clonotype was counted between two and nine times. The J gene is TRBJ2-7, the V gene TRBV25-1, with 9 bases aligning to TRBD2. CDR1 is MGHDK and CDR2 is SYGVNS in the germline V gene. J was trimmed by 6 bases and V by 0 bases; bases with no gene match: 9. The CDR3 spans 16 residues. The CDR3 spells CASSEYAVSGSGEQYF. The CDR3 DNA sequence: TGTGCCAGCAGTGAATATGCTGTTAGCGGGAGTGGCGAGCAGTACTTC.

There are a few counts of this clonotype. This chain links TRBV29-1 with TRBJ1-4; D is ambiguous. Germline loops: CDR1 SQVTM, CDR2 ANQGSEA. The CDR3 consists of 14 residues. With 1 base removed from V and 5 bases from J, the gap between germline ends came to 11 bases. DNA of the CDR3: TGCAGCGTTGAAGGGCTGGGGATGAATGAAAAACTGTTTTTT. The encoded protein is CSVEGLGMNEKLFF.